These 23 T cell receptor beta chains share one sample of origin, sequenced in a study of response to subunit inactivated influenza vaccine. TCRdb re-called the RT-PCR reads through MiXCR, storing one row per CDR3 protein. The repertoire holds 600,000 to 700,000 distinct CDR3 sequences, with about 15% as singletons. This specimen consisted of PBMCs from blood, obtained 14 to 15 days before vaccination. All receptors come from a man aged 50 to 60 who received an inactivated influenza vaccine.

This chain connects TRBV2 to TRBJ2-3, with D tentatively TRBD2 (6 bases). CDR3 length: 16 amino acids. The V gene's germline CDR1 is SNHLY and CDR2 FYNNEI. The V and J ends lost 2 bases and 3 bases respectively, with 15 bases between them. The CDR3 DNA reads TGTGCCAGCAGTGAATACGGAGGGGCCCAGACAGATACGCAGTATTTT. This codes for CASSEYGGAQTDTQYF.

This clonotype has just a few counts. The J gene is TRBJ1-1, the V gene TRBV5-1, with TRBD1 identical over 7 bases. Looked up from germline, CDR1 is SGHRS and CDR2 is YFSETQ. The V and J ends lost 3 bases and 3 bases, in that order; junction bases with no gene match: 2. The CDR3 loop spans 13 amino acids. CDR3 coding DNA: TGCGCCAGCAGCTCTACAGGGGACACTGAAGCTTTCTTT. Its translation: CASSSTGDTEAFF.

The rearrangement uses TRBV7-2 and TRBJ2-7, with 9 bases fitting TRBD2. Germline-derived CDR1 and CDR2 are SGHTA and FQGNSA. The V gene end was trimmed by 3 bases and the J gene end by 0 bases; junction bases not matched to a gene: 3. The CDR3 is 15 amino acids. The CDR3 sequence is CASSFGRGGSYEQYF. The DNA for the CDR3 is TGTGCCAGCAGCTTTGGGCGGGGGGGCTCCTACGAGCAGTACTTC.

This clonotype appeared many times. V gene TRBV29-1 combines with J gene TRBJ2-3; no firm D call. Germline lookup yields CDR1 SQVTM and CDR2 ANQGSEA. V was pared by 7 bases and J by 1 base, with 9 bases between. CDR3 size: 12 residues. For the CDR3, the DNA is TGCAGCGCGTGGTTCGGCACAGATACGCAGTATTTT. It codes for CSAWFGTDTQYF.

This chain connects TRBV18 to TRBJ2-1; a weak D match, TRBD1 (5 bases). Germline V CDR1 and CDR2: KGHSH, LQKENI. Trimming cost V 4 bases and J 14 bases, with 18 bases left between them. CDR3 length: 13 residues. CDR3 DNA sequence: TGTGCCAGCTCACAGGGGATGACAGCTGGTGAGTTCTTC. Encoded protein: CASSQGMTAGEFF.

The table lists this clonotype with a few counts. The rearrangement joins TRBV12-3 or TRBV12-4 to TRBJ2-7; tentative D call: TRBD2 (5 bases). V was clipped by 5 bases and J by 5 bases, with 19 bases between them. The CDR3 sequence is 15 residues long. The CDR3 bases are TGTGCCAGCAGTCCGTCGGGAATTGGGAGACACGAGCAGTACTTC. Translated, it gives CASSPSGIGRHEQYF.

This rearrangement joins TRBV12-3 or TRBV12-4 to TRBJ2-1; 16 nucleotides align to TRBD2. The J segment lost 4 bases and the V segment lost 5 bases, leaving 8 bases of the junction unmatched. The CDR3 contains 18 residues. In DNA, the CDR3 is TGTGCCAGCAGTCCCGGGACTAGCGGGAGGGCCGTATACAATGAGCAGTTCTTC. Translated, it gives CASSPGTSGRAVYNEQFF.

The chain employs TRBV28 and TRBJ2-1, with TRBD2 identical over 14 bases. Germline V lookup: CDR1 MDHEN, CDR2 SYDVKM. After removal of 5 bases from V and 5 bases from J, the junction contained 14 bases not matched to a gene. This CDR3 has 19 residues. CDR3 nucleotide sequence: TGTGCCAGCAGTCCTGGGACTAGCGGGGGTTATGTATCGGACAATGAGCAGTTCTTC. The encoded protein is CASSPGTSGGYVSDNEQFF.

This clonotype was counted between two and nine times. The rearrangement links TRBV27 to TRBJ2-1, with 10 bases aligning to TRBD2. CDR1 and CDR2 from the germline V gene are MNHEY and SMNVEV (reference sequence). This CDR3 contains 17 residues. The ends lost 5 bases at V and 4 bases at J; junction bases unmatched: 11. CDR3 bases: TGTGCCAGCAGTCCTTATGGGGCTAGCGGGGGTTACAATGAGCAGTTCTTC. Translated: CASSPYGASGGYNEQFF.

The chain has TRBV11-2 and TRBJ1-5; 8 bases line up with TRBD1. CDR1 is SGHAT and CDR2 is FQNNGV in the germline V gene. Trimming cost V 5 bases and J 0 bases; bases outside gene matches: 3. This CDR3 is built from 15 residues. Here the CDR3 DNA reads TGTGCCAGCAGCCCAGGGGGCTTTAGCAATCAGCCCCAGCATTTT. It yields the protein CASSPGGFSNQPQHF.

The chain joins TRBV20-1 to TRBJ2-7, with 7 bases identical to TRBD1. This CDR3 region has 14 residues. The junction had 8 bases not matched to a gene; V was cut back by 4 bases and J by 2 bases. In germline, CDR1 is DFQATT, CDR2 SNEGSKA (reference sequence). As DNA, the CDR3 is TGCAGTGCTAATCAGGGGGTCGTCGCCTACGAGCAGTACTTC. Its protein product is CSANQGVVAYEQYF.

A few counts support this clonotype. J is TRBJ2-1 and V is TRBV4-3; 11 positions agree with TRBD2. This CDR3 has 17 amino acids. V lost 0 bases to trimming and J lost 8 bases; unmatched junction nucleotides: 9. Germline lookup yields CDR1 LGHNA and CDR2 YSLEER. The CDR3 DNA sequence: TGCGCCAGCAGCCAAGATAGCAGCCTAGCGGGAGGCGATGAGCAGTTCTTC. Protein product: CASSQDSSLAGGDEQFF.

CDR3 residues: CSVEPNRGGFGEQYF. The CDR3, as DNA: TGCAGCGTTGAACCAAATCGGGGGGGGTTCGGCGAGCAGTACTTC. The J gene is TRBJ2-7, the V gene TRBV29-1, with 8 bases aligning to TRBD2. With V trimmed by 2 bases and J by 6 bases, 12 bases remained unmatched. CDR1 is SQVTM, CDR2 ANQGSEA, per germline. The CDR3 sequence is 15 residues long.

This clonotype was detected only a few times. The chain joins TRBV11-1 to TRBJ2-3, with D tentatively TRBD1 or TRBD2 (5 bases each). The CDR3 runs to 16 residues. The V gene lost 4 bases and the J gene lost 0 bases, with 14 bases spanning the gap. Germline V gene sequence: CDR1 SGHAT, CDR2 FQDESV (reference sequence). The CDR3: CASSYRDGDSTDTQYF. In DNA form, the CDR3 reads TGTGCCAGCAGCTACCGGGACGGAGACAGCACAGATACGCAGTATTTT.

This clonotype was seen only a few times. V is TRBV30 and J is TRBJ1-2; D is unresolved. Looked up from germline, CDR1 is GTSNPN and CDR2 is SVGIG (reference sequence). The CDR3 totals 14 residues. V lost 3 bases and J 8 bases, leaving 19 bases between the germline ends. CDR3 bases: TGTGCCTGGAGCGAAGACTTTGACTCGCAAGGCTACACCTTC. It yields the protein CAWSEDFDSQGYTF.

This clonotype appeared a few times. This sequence joins TRBV7-2 and TRBJ1-4; D is unresolved. Trimming shortened V by 2 bases and J by 13 bases, and 11 bases separated the two germline ends. The V gene's germline CDR1 is SGHTA and CDR2 FQGNSA. The CDR3 is 12 residues long. CDR3: CASSLFGSRLFF. In DNA, the CDR3 is TGTGCCAGCAGCTTATTTGGCAGTAGACTGTTTTTT.

This clonotype was recorded many times. This chain connects TRBV5-1 to TRBJ2-7, with D tentatively TRBD1 (6 bases). This CDR3 region has 15 residues. Trimming removed 0 bases from V and 3 bases from J, with 13 bases in between. From germline, CDR1 is SGHRS and CDR2 YFSETQ. CDR3 loop: CASSLAPGEFYEQYF. The CDR3 bases are TGCGCCAGCAGCTTGGCCCCAGGGGAATTCTACGAGCAGTACTTC. Using reference TRBV5-1 and TRBJ2-7 for the parts outside the CDR3, the full variable domain is KAGVTQTPRYLIKTRGQQVTLSCSPISGHRSVSWYQQTPGQGLQFLFEYFSETQRNKGNFPGRFSGRQFSNSRSEMNVSTLELGDSALYLCASSLAPGEFYEQYFGPGTRLTVT.

This clonotype was seen a handful of times. This chain uses TRBV5-5 with TRBJ2-5; 11 bases line up with TRBD2. V trimming: 3 bases; J trimming: 3 bases; junction bases outside the gene matches: 4. CDR1 and CDR2 from the germline V gene are SGHKS and YYEKEE (reference sequence). The CDR3 spans 15 residues. The CDR3 DNA reads as TGTGCCAGCAGCTATAGCGGGGGGGCTAAAGAGACCCAGTACTTC. This gives the protein CASSYSGGAKETQYF. The full variable domain, its missing parts supplied by reference TRBV5-5 and TRBJ2-5, is DAGVTQSPTHLIKTRGQQVTLRCSPISGHKSVSWYQQVLGQGPQFIFQYYEKEERGRGNFPDRFSARQFPNYSSELNVNALLLGDSALYLCASSYSGGAKETQYFGPGTRLLVL.

This clonotype was seen more than once but under ten times. The chain couples TRBV4-1 to TRBJ1-5; D is unresolved. Trimming stripped 0 bases from V and 2 bases from J, with 8 bases between. This CDR3 spans 15 amino acids. Germline CDR1 is MGHRA and CDR2 is YSYEKL. CDR3 sequence reads: CASSQDPGGNQPQHF. As DNA, the CDR3 is TGCGCCAGCAGCCAAGATCCAGGTGGCAATCAGCCCCAGCATTTT.

In DNA form, the CDR3 reads TGTGCCAGCAGGGCACAGGGTAGGGACAATCAGCCCCAGCATTTT. It codes for CASRAQGRDNQPQHF. The chain joins TRBV6-2 or TRBV6-3 to TRBJ1-5, with D perhaps matching TRBD1 (6 bases). Looked up from germline, CDR1 is MNHEY and CDR2 is SVGEGT. With 6 bases removed from V and 3 bases from J, the gap between germline ends came to 15 bases. This CDR3 has 15 amino acids.

The V gene is TRBV5-1, the J gene TRBJ2-7, with 9 nucleotides matching TRBD1. Looked up from germline, CDR1 is SGHRS and CDR2 is YFSETQ. The CDR3 sequence is 14 residues long. The ends lost 5 bases at V and 4 bases at J; junction bases unmatched: 7. Here the CDR3 DNA reads TGCGCCAGCAGATCCCGGGACAGGGATTACGAGCAGTACTTC. It codes for CASRSRDRDYEQYF.

This clonotype has ten or more counts. The chain links TRBV7-2 to TRBJ2-2, with D maybe TRBD1 (6 bases). V lost 4 bases and J lost 5, with 8 bases in between. The CDR3 consists of 13 residues. The germline V gene has CDR1 SGHTA and CDR2 FQGNSA. CDR3 nucleotide sequence: TGTGCCAGCAGCTGGGGGCAAACCGGGGAGCTGTTTTTT. This codes for CASSWGQTGELFF. The whole variable domain, remainder taken from reference TRBV7-2 and TRBJ2-2, is GAGVSQSPSNKVTEKGKDVELRCDPISGHTALYWYRQSLGQGLEFLIYFQGNSAPDKSGLPSDRFSAERTGGSVSTLTIQRTQQEDSAVYLCASSWGQTGELFFGEGSRLTVL.

The chain's CDR3 is CASSVASGAYNEQFF. As DNA, the CDR3 is TGTGCCAGCAGCGTAGCAAGCGGGGCCTACAATGAGCAGTTCTTC. This sequence joins TRBV9 and TRBJ2-1, with 7 bases identical to TRBD2. The germline V gene encodes CDR1 SGDLS and CDR2 YYNGEE. This CDR3 spans 15 amino acids. V trimming: 0 bases; J trimming: 2 bases; junction bases outside the gene matches: 2.